Listed here are 29 T cell receptor beta chains from one sample, sequenced in a study of blood T cell repertoires in COVID-19. TCRdb keeps only in-frame clones here, not all; method: immunoSEQ multiplex PCR. The top ten clones hold about 6.8% of a sample with about 120,000 clones, 70% to 80% of them seen once. Sequenced sample: peripheral blood. The receptor set was obtained from a man in his 70s with acute or convalescent COVID-19.

This clone appeared a few times. The V and J genes are TRBV5-6 and TRBJ1-5; possibly TRBD1 for D (5 bases). The CDR3 runs to 15 residues. Per germline, CDR1 SGHDT and CDR2 YYEEEE. Trimming removed 1 base at V and 1 base at J, with 9 bases between. CDR3 sequence (DNA): TGTGCCAGCAGCTTGACGCGGGGGAGCAATCAGCCCCAGCATTTT. The encoded protein is CASSLTRGSNQPQHF.

The rearrangement links TRBV5-4 to TRBJ2-5; 9 positions agree with TRBD1. The CDR3 sequence is 15 residues long. V was pared by 2 bases and J by 5 bases, with 7 bases of the junction left unmatched. Germline values: CDR1 SGHNT, CDR2 YYREEE (reference sequence). The CDR3 nucleotides read TGTGCCAGCAGCTTCGGACAGGGGAACGATGAGACCCAGTACTTC. It codes for CASSFGQGNDETQYF. The whole variable domain, remainder taken from reference TRBV5-4 and TRBJ2-5, is ETGVTQSPTHLIKTRGQQVTLRCSSQSGHNTVSWYQQALGQGPQFIFQYYREEENGRGNFPPRFSGLQFPNYSSELNVNALELDDSALYLCASSFGQGNDETQYFGPGTRLLVL.

The chain is built from TRBV5-1 and TRBJ2-3; 9 positions match TRBD1. With 4 bases clipped from V and 4 bases from J, the junction kept 7 bases outside the gene matches. CDR3 length: 15 amino acids. Germline V gives CDR1 SGHRS, CDR2 YFSETQ. The CDR3 sequence: CASSGGTGLADTQYF. The DNA of the CDR3 is TGCGCCAGCAGCGGCGGGACAGGGCTTGCAGATACGCAGTATTTT.

This sequence joins TRBV2 and TRBJ2-1; 12 bases fit TRBD2. In germline, CDR1 is SNHLY, CDR2 FYNNEI. This CDR3 spans 16 amino acids. The J segment lost 6 bases and the V segment lost 2 bases, leaving 5 bases of the junction unmatched. The CDR3 spells CASSELASGGANEQFF. The CDR3 bases are TGTGCCAGCAGTGAACTCGCTAGCGGGGGGGCCAATGAGCAGTTCTTC.

J is TRBJ1-2 and V is TRBV11-2; D possibly corresponds to TRBD1 (6 bases). The CDR3 extends over 15 amino acids. Trimming took off 4 bases at V and 8 bases at J, with 20 bases between the two ends. CDR1 is SGHAT, CDR2 FQNNGV, per germline. The CDR3 protein is CASSSGTGTIRGYTF. CDR3 nucleotides: TGTGCCAGCAGCTCCGGTACAGGGACAATACGGGGCTACACCTTC.

The chain is built from TRBV24-1 and TRBJ2-5, with a tentative D call TRBD2 (5 bases). Germline lookup yields CDR1 KGHDR and CDR2 SFDVKD. This CDR3 is 12 amino acids long. Trimming cost V 5 bases and J 3 bases, with 6 bases left between them. In DNA, the CDR3 is TGTGCCACCAGTGCCGGGGAAGAGACCCAGTACTTC. This sequence encodes CATSAGEETQYF.

The chain joins TRBV19 to TRBJ1-1; D uncertain. The CDR3 covers 14 residues. Germline CDR1 and CDR2: LNHDA and SQIVND (reference sequence). Trimming shortened V by 3 bases and J by 2 bases, and 10 bases separated the two germline ends. The CDR3 DNA reads TGTGCCAGTAGTATTTCCCAAGCAAACACTGAAGCTTTCTTT. Translation gives CASSISQANTEAFF.

The rearrangement uses TRBV28 and TRBJ2-1; 7 nucleotides match TRBD2. Germline V gene data show CDR1 as MDHEN and CDR2 as SYDVKM. Trimming removed 3 bases from V and 8 bases from J; junction bases left unmatched: 10. CDR3 length: 15 residues. CDR3 DNA: TGTGCCAGCAGTTTCGGTGGGAGGGGTTTGGATGAGCAGTTCTTC. Protein sequence: CASSFGGRGLDEQFF.

This chain joins TRBV25-1 and TRBJ2-1, with D tentatively TRBD2 (5 bases). The CDR3 sequence is 17 residues long. Germline V CDR1 and CDR2: MGHDK, SYGVNS. V dropped 3 bases and J dropped 3 bases, with 18 bases sitting between them. CDR3 in DNA: TGTGCCAGCAGTGACAAATACCGATTAGCGCGCTACAATGAGCAGTTCTTC. As protein: CASSDKYRLARYNEQFF.

The V call is TRBV27, the J call TRBJ2-7; TRBD1 agrees at 9 bases. The germline V gene has CDR1 MNHEY and CDR2 SMNVEV (reference sequence). With 3 bases clipped from V and 5 bases from J, the junction kept 5 bases outside the gene matches. This CDR3 comprises 14 residues. This CDR3 reads CASSFDRGSNEQYF. CDR3 DNA sequence: TGTGCCAGCAGTTTCGACAGGGGGTCTAACGAGCAGTACTTC.

J is TRBJ2-4 and V is TRBV7-9; TRBD2 matches at 9 bases. This CDR3 is 18 amino acids long. Germline V lookup: CDR1 SEHNR, CDR2 FQNEAQ (reference sequence). Trimming removed 4 bases from V and 0 bases from J; junction bases left unmatched: 10. CDR3 DNA sequence: TGTGCCAGCAGCTCACAGGGGACTAGCTCGCTAGCCAAAAACATTCAGTACTTC. This gives the protein CASSSQGTSSLAKNIQYF.

This clone was detected once. The chain recombines TRBV19 with TRBJ2-1; the match to TRBD2 covers 7 bases. The J segment lost 4 bases and the V segment lost 3 bases, leaving 15 bases of the junction unmatched. Germline CDR1 and CDR2: LNHDA and SQIVND (reference sequence). The CDR3 is 18 residues long. The CDR3 DNA is TGTGCCAGTAGTATGGTGCGCGGGAGTAACCTCCAGTACAATGAGCAGTTCTTC. This codes for CASSMVRGSNLQYNEQFF.

In its sample, this clone was seen a few times. V gene TRBV5-1 combines with J gene TRBJ1-2; TRBD1 matches 7 bases. J lost 4 bases, V lost 0 bases, and 3 bases had no gene match. CDR1 and CDR2 (germline): SGHRS, YFSETQ. This CDR3 region has 14 residues. In DNA form, the CDR3 reads TGCGCCAGCAGCTTGGAACAGGGGATCTATGGCTACACCTTC. It translates to CASSLEQGIYGYTF.

The chain combines TRBV5-1 with TRBJ1-2; D call uncertain. This CDR3 comprises 14 residues. Trimming left V 0 bases short and J 8 bases short, with 14 bases between. The V gene's germline CDR1 is SGHRS and CDR2 YFSETQ. CDR3 sequence (DNA): TGCGCCAGCAGCTTGGAGCAAGGGCGGGTCGGCTACACCTTC. Encoded protein: CASSLEQGRVGYTF. The whole variable domain, filled in from reference TRBV5-1 and TRBJ1-2, reads KAGVTQTPRYLIKTRGQQVTLSCSPISGHRSVSWYQQTPGQGLQFLFEYFSETQRNKGNFPGRFSGRQFSNSRSEMNVSTLELGDSALYLCASSLEQGRVGYTFGSGTRLTVV.

V is TRBV6-5 and J is TRBJ2-1, with D perhaps matching TRBD2 (6 bases). Trimming cost V 4 bases and J 0 bases, with 13 bases left between them. The length of the CDR3 is 16 residues. Germline V gene data show CDR1 as MNHEY and CDR2 as SVGAGI. DNA of the CDR3: TGTGCCAGCAGTTGGGGCGGGGAGCGCTCCTACAATGAGCAGTTCTTC. It encodes CASSWGGERSYNEQFF.

The chain employs TRBV29-1 and TRBJ2-3; no clear D gene. Germline CDR1 SQVTM, CDR2 ANQGSEA. This CDR3 has 13 amino acids. V was pared by 4 bases and J by 3 bases, with 11 bases between. DNA of the CDR3: TGCAGCGTTGGGCCAGCGAGTACAGATACGCAGTATTTT. Translated: CSVGPASTDTQYF.

As to this clone: Other nucleotide sequences from this sample produce the same CDR3. The chain has TRBV7-3 and TRBJ2-7; 9 bases map to TRBD1. The CDR3 has 13 residues. Germline V gene sequence: CDR1 SGHTA, CDR2 FQGTGA. Trimming removed 3 bases from V and 4 bases from J; junction bases left unmatched: 1. The DNA for the CDR3 is TGTGCCAGCAGCTTGGACAGGGGTTACGAGCAGTACTTC. It translates to CASSLDRGYEQYF.

On this clone itself: Being one base from a much bigger clone, this may be a read error. V is TRBV7-2 and J is TRBJ2-7; D gene ambiguous. CDR3 length: 11 residues. Trimming pared 5 bases from V and 3 bases from J, leaving 5 bases between. CDR1 SGHTA and CDR2 FQGNSA come from the germline V gene. The CDR3 nucleotides are TGTGCCAGCAGCCCCAGCTACGAGCAGTACTTC. It specifies CASSPSYEQYF.

This clone was counted once. The chain joins TRBV29-1 to TRBJ2-7, with 7 bases that match TRBD2. V shed 3 bases, J shed 6 bases, and the junction held 8 bases outside the gene matches. This CDR3 is 13 amino acids long. Germline V lookup: CDR1 SQVTM, CDR2 ANQGSEA. The chain's CDR3 is CSVDASGTGEQYF. CDR3 nucleotides: TGCAGCGTTGATGCAAGCGGGACGGGCGAGCAGTACTTC.

The chain employs TRBV7-3 and TRBJ2-1; 10 bases fit TRBD2. Looked up from germline, CDR1 is SGHTA and CDR2 is FQGTGA. This CDR3 comprises 14 residues. J was trimmed by 15 bases and V by 1 base; bases with no gene match: 9. DNA of the CDR3: TGTGCCAGCAGCTTAATTTCTAGCGGGAGTGAGTGGTTCTTC. Translating gives CASSLISSGSEWFF.

The rearrangement uses TRBV9 and TRBJ2-3; the match to TRBD1 covers 10 bases. CDR3 size: 16 residues. Germline lookup yields CDR1 SGDLS and CDR2 YYNGEE. Trimming at V came to 3 bases and at J to 3 bases, leaving 7 bases not matched to a gene. CDR3 sequence (DNA): TGTGCCAGCAGCGAGACAGGGGGCGCCTTTACAGATACGCAGTATTTT. This gives the protein CASSETGGAFTDTQYF.

This clone was found a few times. This rearrangement joins TRBV7-9 to TRBJ2-7; D not resolved. From germline, CDR1 is SEHNR and CDR2 FQNEAQ (reference sequence). Trimming took off 0 bases at V and 3 bases at J, with 6 bases between the two ends. The CDR3 spans 13 residues. Here the CDR3 DNA reads TGTGCCAGCAGCTTAGCGTGGAGCTACGAGCAGTACTTC. Protein: CASSLAWSYEQYF.

Many counts were recorded for this clone. The rearrangement uses TRBV24-1 and TRBJ2-1; D gene unclear. Germline V CDR1 and CDR2: KGHDR, SFDVKD. With 6 bases removed from V and 0 bases from J, the gap between germline ends came to 11 bases. This CDR3 is 15 amino acids long. The CDR3 coding sequence is TGTGCCACCAGTACAGAAAAAAGCTCCTACAATGAGCAGTTCTTC. Protein: CATSTEKSSYNEQFF.

V gene TRBV5-1 combines with J gene TRBJ1-1; a possible D gene is TRBD1 (5 bases). The length of the CDR3 is 15 residues. V gave up 2 bases and J gave up 2 bases, with 13 bases separating them. Germline CDR1 reads SGHRS; CDR2 reads YFSETQ. This CDR3 is CASSFVQGSNTEAFF. The CDR3 nucleotides read TGCGCCAGCAGCTTTGTTCAGGGATCCAACACTGAAGCTTTCTTT.

J is TRBJ1-5 and V is TRBV6-2 or TRBV6-3, with D unresolved. The CDR3 sequence is 15 residues long. V dropped 1 base and J dropped 0 bases, with 7 bases sitting between them. The V gene's germline CDR1 is MNHEY and CDR2 SVGEGT. The CDR3 DNA is TGTGCCAGCAGTTACTACAAATATAGCAATCAGCCCCAGCATTTT. Residues: CASSYYKYSNQPQHF.

The CDR3 DNA sequence: TGTGCCACCAGTGATTACAACAGTAACACAGATACGCAGTATTTT. Protein product: CATSDYNSNTDTQYF. The chain joins TRBV24-1 to TRBJ2-3, with unresolved D. The CDR3 runs to 15 residues. V was trimmed by 2 bases and J by 2 bases, leaving 10 bases between them. Germline CDR1 and CDR2: KGHDR and SFDVKD.

V usage is TRBV4-2 and J usage is TRBJ2-7; the D gene is possibly TRBD2 (5 bases). The germline V gene encodes CDR1 LGHNA and CDR2 YNFKEQ. CDR3 length: 14 amino acids. V lost 0 bases, J lost 3 bases, and 9 bases lay in between. The CDR3 DNA reads as TGTGCCAGCAGCCAAGACCTGGACTTCTACGAGCAGTACTTC. Amino acid sequence: CASSQDLDFYEQYF.

The CDR3 bases are TGTGCCAGCAGGTGGGGGGGGGCTGTCTACGAGCAGTACTTC. Its translation: CASRWGGAVYEQYF. This chain links TRBV27 with TRBJ2-7, with a weak D call TRBD2 (7 bases). The CDR3 sequence is 14 residues long. The germline V and J ends were trimmed by 6 bases and 3 bases, with 15 bases remaining between them. CDR1 is MNHEY, CDR2 SMNVEV, per germline (reference sequence).

This clone was seen a few times. The chain employs TRBV2 and TRBJ2-2, with D tentatively TRBD2 (5 bases). The CDR3 is 15 residues long. The V gene's germline CDR1 is SNHLY and CDR2 FYNNEI. With 4 bases removed from V and 0 bases from J, the gap between germline ends came to 9 bases. The CDR3 DNA reads TGTGCCAGCAGTGGGCGGGCAGCGAACACCGGGGAGCTGTTTTTT. This gives the protein CASSGRAANTGELFF.